The 3 T cell receptor beta chains reported below all come from one sample, sequenced in a study of monozygotic twins with inflammatory bowel disease. For each CDR3 protein, TCRdb gives one entry from its re-call of the 5' RACE reads, without DNA. Its clone listing holds over 150,000 distinct CDR3 sequences. Sample: blood. All receptors derive from a human donor with ulcerative colitis or Crohn's disease, or a healthy co-twin of an affected twin (not recorded which).

The rearrangement uses TRBV7-9 and TRBJ2-3; the D gene TCRdb calls, TRBD1, cannot be checked with no DNA. Germline loops: CDR1 SEHNR, CDR2 FQNEAQ (reference sequence). This CDR3 region has 16 residues. The CDR3: CASSFSRDRVTDTQYF.

The rearrangement uses TRBV7-3 and TRBJ1-1. The CDR3 is 15 amino acids. The germline CDR1 and CDR2 sequences are SGHTA and FQGTGA. The CDR3 spells CASSSAREGNTEAFF. The variable domain in full, with the rest retrieved from reference TRBV7-3 and TRBJ1-1, is GAGVSQTPSNKVTEKGKYVELRCDPISGHTALYWYRQSLGQGPEFLIYFQGTGAADDSGLPNDRFFAVRPEGSVSTLKIQRTERGDSAVYLCASSSAREGNTEAFFGQGTRLTVV.

The chain carries TRBV7-6 and TRBJ2-2. There are 13 residues in the CDR3. The germline CDR1 and CDR2 sequences are SGHVS and FNYEAQ. The CDR3 protein is CASSRSGTGELFF.